The 8 T cell receptor beta chains given below trace back to one sample, sequenced in a study of identical twins. One entry per CDR3 protein, called by TCRdb with MiXCR from the 5' RACE reads. The sample has around 160,000 distinct CDR3 sequences; approximately 4% are singletons. Sequencing was carried out using memory T cells sorted from blood. The receptor set was obtained from a man in his late teens or twenties in good health.

This clonotype has just a few counts. V and J are TRBV7-8 and TRBJ2-2; 13 positions agree with TRBD2. The CDR3 extends over 16 amino acids. V lost 5 bases to trimming and J lost 7 bases; unmatched junction nucleotides: 7. Germline CDR1 reads SGHVS; CDR2 reads FQNEAQ. For the CDR3, the DNA is TGTGCCAGCAGCGGAGGACTAGCGGGAGTGGTCGGGGAGCTGTTTTTT. It is translated as CASSGGLAGVVGELFF.

The table lists this clonotype with many counts. This rearrangement joins TRBV11-2 to TRBJ2-7; D may be TRBD1 (5 bases). This CDR3 comprises 12 residues. Trimming stripped 5 bases from V and 9 bases from J, with 14 bases between. Germline V gene data show CDR1 as SGHAT and CDR2 as FQNNGV. The CDR3 here is CASSPPGIRQYF. The CDR3 DNA sequence: TGTGCCAGCAGCCCTCCAGGGATCAGGCAGTACTTC.

This clonotype has at least ten counts. The chain links TRBV12-3 or TRBV12-4 to TRBJ1-6; D gene ambiguous. V gave up 7 bases and J gave up 1 base, with 14 bases separating them. The CDR3 is 16 residues long. The CDR3 loop reads CASTTAGDSYNSPLHF. The CDR3 DNA follows: TGTGCCAGCACGACGGCAGGCGATTCCTATAATTCACCCCTCCACTTT.

The sample holds many counts of this clonotype. V gene TRBV10-3 combines with J gene TRBJ2-5; D is perhaps TRBD1 (5 bases). There are 20 residues in the CDR3. CDR1 ENHRY and CDR2 SYGVKD come from the germline V gene. Trimming removed 0 bases at V and 2 bases at J, with 25 bases between. The CDR3 coding sequence is TGTGCCATCAGTGAGTCGACGGACAAGGTTAGTTGGACGCCTCAAGAGACCCAGTACTTC. Translating gives CAISESTDKVSWTPQETQYF.

In this sample, this clonotype turned up many times. The V gene is TRBV7-2, the J gene TRBJ2-5; TRBD2 matches 9 bases. With 4 bases clipped from V and 4 bases from J, the junction kept 7 bases outside the gene matches. CDR1 SGHTA and CDR2 FQGNSA come from the germline V gene. This CDR3 region has 15 residues. The CDR3 DNA is TGTGCCAGCAGCTCCCTAGCGGGATCAGCAGAGACCCAGTACTTC. Its translation: CASSSLAGSAETQYF.

This clonotype was seen repeatedly, ten times or more. This chain joins TRBV5-1 and TRBJ2-3; TRBD1 matches 8 bases. Trimming removed 4 bases from V and 8 bases from J; junction bases left unmatched: 6. CDR3 length equals 13 residues. Germline V gene sequence: CDR1 SGHRS, CDR2 YFSETQ. The CDR3 DNA is TGCGCCAGCAGCCCGGACAGGGAACCTACGCAGTATTTT. It is translated as CASSPDREPTQYF.

V is TRBV5-5 and J is TRBJ2-6; D not resolved. Germline V gene sequence: CDR1 SGHKS, CDR2 YYEKEE (reference sequence). CDR3 length equals 16 residues. Trimming removed 4 bases at V and 0 bases at J, with 11 bases between. CDR3 loop: CASSPGFLSGANVLTF. In nucleotides, the CDR3 is TGTGCCAGCAGCCCTGGGTTTCTCTCTGGGGCCAACGTCCTGACTTTC.

This clonotype was detected ten times or more. The chain recombines TRBV11-2 with TRBJ2-7; TRBD1 agrees at 7 bases. V lost 6 bases, J lost 5 bases, and 13 bases stayed unmatched. CDR3 length equals 15 residues. Germline assignment: CDR1 SGHAT and CDR2 FQNNGV. The CDR3 sequence is CASRSLRDSGNEQYF. The CDR3 DNA is TGTGCCAGCAGATCACTCCGGGACAGTGGGAACGAGCAGTACTTC. The full variable domain, rest sourced from reference TRBV11-2 and TRBJ2-7, is EAGVAQSPRYKIIEKRQSVAFWCNPISGHATLYWYQQILGQGPKLLIQFQNNGVVDDSQLPKDRFSAERLKGVDSTLKIQPAKLEDSAVYLCASRSLRDSGNEQYFGPGTRLTVT.